This T cell receptor beta chain was recorded in a study of T cell responses to AZD1222 COVID-19 vaccine. Sequenced by immunoSEQ multiplex PCR; TCRdb stores in-frame clones only, minus some. The top ten hold almost 8.5% of the sample, which has about 94,000 clones, around 91% seen once. Germline V gene data show CDR1 as SEHNR and CDR2 as FQNEAQ (reference sequence). The V end was cut by 5 bases, the J end by 6 bases, with 17 bases between. There are 15 residues in the CDR3. Material: peripheral blood, obtained on day 0 of AZD1222 vaccination. The gene calls are TRBV7-9 and TRBJ2-1; the D gene is possibly TRBD2 (6 bases). This TCR was sampled from an adult in good health. For the CDR3, the DNA is TGTGCCAGCAGCCCAGTCAGCCCGGGGGTCAATGAGCAGTTCTTC. Translating it yields CASSPVSPGVNEQFF.